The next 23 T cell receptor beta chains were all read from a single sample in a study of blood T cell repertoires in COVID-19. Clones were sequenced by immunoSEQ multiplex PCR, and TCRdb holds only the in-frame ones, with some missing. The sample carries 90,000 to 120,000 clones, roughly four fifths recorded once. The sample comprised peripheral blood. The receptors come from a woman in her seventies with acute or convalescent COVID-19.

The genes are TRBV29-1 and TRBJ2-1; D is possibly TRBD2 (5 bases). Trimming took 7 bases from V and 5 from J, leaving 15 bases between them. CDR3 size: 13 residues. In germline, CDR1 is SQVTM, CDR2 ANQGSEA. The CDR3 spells CSARVAPNNEQFF. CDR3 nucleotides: TGCAGCGCGCGGGTAGCGCCAAACAATGAGCAGTTCTTC.

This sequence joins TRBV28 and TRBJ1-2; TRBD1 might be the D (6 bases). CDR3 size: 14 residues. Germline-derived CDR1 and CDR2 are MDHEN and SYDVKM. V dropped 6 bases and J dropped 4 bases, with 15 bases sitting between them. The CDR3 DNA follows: TGTGCCAGCAGCCCCGGCAGGGGTGCCTATGGCTACACCTTC. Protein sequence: CASSPGRGAYGYTF.

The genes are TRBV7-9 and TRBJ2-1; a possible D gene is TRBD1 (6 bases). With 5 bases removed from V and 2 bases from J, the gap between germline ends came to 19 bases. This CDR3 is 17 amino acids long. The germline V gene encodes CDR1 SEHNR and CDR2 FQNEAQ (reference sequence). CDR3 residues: CASSPRWGRDAYNEQFF. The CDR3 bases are TGTGCCAGCAGCCCCAGGTGGGGGCGAGACGCCTACAATGAGCAGTTCTTC.

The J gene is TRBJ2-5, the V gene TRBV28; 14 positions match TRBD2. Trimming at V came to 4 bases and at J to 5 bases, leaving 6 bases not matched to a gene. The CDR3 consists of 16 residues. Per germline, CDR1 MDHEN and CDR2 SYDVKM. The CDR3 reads CASSWGTSGRAETQYF. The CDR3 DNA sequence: TGTGCCAGCAGTTGGGGGACTAGCGGGAGAGCGGAGACCCAGTACTTC. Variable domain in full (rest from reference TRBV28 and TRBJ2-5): DVKVTQSSRYLVKRTGEKVFLECVQDMDHENMFWYRQDPGLGLRLIYFSYDVKMKEKGDIPEGYSVSREKKERFSLILESASTNQTSMYLCASSWGTSGRAETQYFGPGTRLLVL.

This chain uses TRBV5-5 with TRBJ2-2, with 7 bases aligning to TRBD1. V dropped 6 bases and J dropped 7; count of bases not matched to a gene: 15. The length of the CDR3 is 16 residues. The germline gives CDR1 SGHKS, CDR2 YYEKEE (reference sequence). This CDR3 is CASTEGALAGDGELFF. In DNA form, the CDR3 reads TGTGCCAGCACCGAGGGGGCTCTCGCAGGGGACGGGGAGCTGTTTTTT.

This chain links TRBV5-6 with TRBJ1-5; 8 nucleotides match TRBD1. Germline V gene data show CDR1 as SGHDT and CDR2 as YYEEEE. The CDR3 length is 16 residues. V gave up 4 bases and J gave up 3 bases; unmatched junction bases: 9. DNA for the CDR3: TGTGCCAGCAGCCCCTGGACAGGGAGGTTCAATCAGCCCCAGCATTTT. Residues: CASSPWTGRFNQPQHF.

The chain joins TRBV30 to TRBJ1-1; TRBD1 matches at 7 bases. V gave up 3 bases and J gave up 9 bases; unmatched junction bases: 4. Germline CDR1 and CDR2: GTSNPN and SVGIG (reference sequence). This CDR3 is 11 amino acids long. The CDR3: CAWRTGLKAFF. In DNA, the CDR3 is TGTGCCTGGAGGACAGGGCTTAAAGCTTTCTTT.

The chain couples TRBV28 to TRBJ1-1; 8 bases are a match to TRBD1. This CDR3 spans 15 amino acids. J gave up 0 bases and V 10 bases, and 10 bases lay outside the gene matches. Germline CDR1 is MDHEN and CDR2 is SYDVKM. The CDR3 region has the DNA TGTGCCACCTCCGGGGGACAGGTATTGAACACTGAAGCTTTCTTT. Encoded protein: CATSGGQVLNTEAFF.

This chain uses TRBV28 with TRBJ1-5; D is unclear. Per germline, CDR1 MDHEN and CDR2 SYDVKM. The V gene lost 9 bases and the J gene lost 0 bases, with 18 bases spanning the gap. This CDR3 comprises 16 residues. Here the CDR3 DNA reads TGTGCCAGTAGTCGGTCGGTGGTTTATAGCAATCAGCCCCAGCATTTT. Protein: CASSRSVVYSNQPQHF.

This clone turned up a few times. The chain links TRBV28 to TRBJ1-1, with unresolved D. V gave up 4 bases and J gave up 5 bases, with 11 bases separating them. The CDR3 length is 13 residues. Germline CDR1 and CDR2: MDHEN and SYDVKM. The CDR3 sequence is CASSSPVSTEAFF. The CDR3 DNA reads TGTGCCAGCAGTTCTCCTGTTTCGACTGAAGCTTTCTTT.

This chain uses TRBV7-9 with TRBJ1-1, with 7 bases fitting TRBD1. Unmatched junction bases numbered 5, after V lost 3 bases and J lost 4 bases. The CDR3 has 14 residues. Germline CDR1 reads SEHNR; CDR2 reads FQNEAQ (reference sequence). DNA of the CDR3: TGTGCCAGCAGCTTTCAGGGGGAAAGCACTGAAGCTTTCTTT. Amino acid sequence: CASSFQGESTEAFF. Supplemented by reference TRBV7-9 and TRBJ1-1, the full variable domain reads DTGVSQNPRHKITKRGQNVTFRCDPISEHNRLYWYRQTLGQGPEFLTYFQNEAQLEKSRLLSDRFSAERPKGSFSTLEIQRTEQGDSAMYLCASSFQGESTEAFFGQGTRLTVV.

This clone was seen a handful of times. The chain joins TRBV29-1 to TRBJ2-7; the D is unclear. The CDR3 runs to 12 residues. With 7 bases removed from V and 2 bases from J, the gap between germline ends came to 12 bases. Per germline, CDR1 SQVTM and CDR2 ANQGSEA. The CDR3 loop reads CSASGGAYEQYF. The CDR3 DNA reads TGCAGCGCTTCCGGCGGTGCCTACGAGCAGTACTTC.

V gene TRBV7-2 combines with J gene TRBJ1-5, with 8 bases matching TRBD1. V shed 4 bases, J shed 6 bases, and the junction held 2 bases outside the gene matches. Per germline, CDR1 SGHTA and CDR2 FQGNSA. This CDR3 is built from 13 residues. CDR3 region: CASSSDRAQPQHF. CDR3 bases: TGTGCCAGCAGCTCGGACAGGGCTCAGCCCCAGCATTTT.

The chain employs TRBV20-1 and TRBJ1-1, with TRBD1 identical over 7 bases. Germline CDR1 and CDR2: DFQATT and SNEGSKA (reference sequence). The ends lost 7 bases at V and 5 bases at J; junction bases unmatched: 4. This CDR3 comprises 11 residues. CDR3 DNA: TGCAGTGTAAGGGGGCGTACTGAAGCTTTCTTT. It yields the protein CSVRGRTEAFF.

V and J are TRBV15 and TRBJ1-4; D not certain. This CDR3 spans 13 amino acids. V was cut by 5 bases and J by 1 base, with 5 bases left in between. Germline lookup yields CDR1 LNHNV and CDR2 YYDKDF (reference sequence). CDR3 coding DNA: TGTGCCACCAGCCGCAGAACTAATGAAAAACTGTTTTTT. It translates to CATSRRTNEKLFF.

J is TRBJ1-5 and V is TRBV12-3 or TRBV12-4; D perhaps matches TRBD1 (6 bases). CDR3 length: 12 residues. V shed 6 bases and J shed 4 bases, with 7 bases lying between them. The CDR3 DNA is TGTGCCAGCAGGACAGGTAATCAGCCCCAGCATTTT. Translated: CASRTGNQPQHF.

The CDR3, as DNA: TGCGCCAGCAGCCATCGGGGAGGTGGACCTGAAGCTTTCTTT. Protein sequence: CASSHRGGGPEAFF. The rearrangement links TRBV4-1 to TRBJ1-1; no reliable D call. Trimming pared 3 bases from V and 6 bases from J, leaving 14 bases between. This CDR3 is 14 amino acids long. Germline V gene sequence: CDR1 MGHRA, CDR2 YSYEKL.

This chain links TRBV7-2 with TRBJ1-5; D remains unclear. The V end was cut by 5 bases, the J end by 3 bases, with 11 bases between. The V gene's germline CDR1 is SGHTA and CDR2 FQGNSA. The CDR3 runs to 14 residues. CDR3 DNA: TGTGCCAGCAGCCTTCGGGGTCTCAATCAGCCCCAGCATTTT. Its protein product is CASSLRGLNQPQHF.

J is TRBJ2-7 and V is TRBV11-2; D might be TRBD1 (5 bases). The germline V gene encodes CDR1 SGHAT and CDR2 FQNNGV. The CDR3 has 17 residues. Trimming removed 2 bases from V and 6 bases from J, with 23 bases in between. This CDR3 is CASSLYATANLGAEQYV. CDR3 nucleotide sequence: TGTGCCAGCAGCTTATACGCGACTGCCAATCTAGGGGCCGAGCAGTACGTC.

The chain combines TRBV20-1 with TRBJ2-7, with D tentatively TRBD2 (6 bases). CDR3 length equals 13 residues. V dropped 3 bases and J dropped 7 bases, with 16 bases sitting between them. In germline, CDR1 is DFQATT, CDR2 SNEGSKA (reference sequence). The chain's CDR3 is CSASLFDRGEQYF. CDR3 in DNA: TGCAGTGCTAGTCTTTTTGATCGGGGGGAGCAGTACTTC.

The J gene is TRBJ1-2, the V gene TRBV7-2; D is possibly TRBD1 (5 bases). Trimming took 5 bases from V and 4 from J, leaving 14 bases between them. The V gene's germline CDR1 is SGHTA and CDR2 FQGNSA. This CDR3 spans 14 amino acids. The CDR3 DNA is TGTGCCAGCAGCGGGTTCAGGGCGACCTATGGCTACACCTTC. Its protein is CASSGFRATYGYTF.

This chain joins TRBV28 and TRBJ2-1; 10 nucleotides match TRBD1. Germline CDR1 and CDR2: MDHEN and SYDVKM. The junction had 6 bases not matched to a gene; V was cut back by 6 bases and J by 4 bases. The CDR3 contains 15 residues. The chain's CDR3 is CASRGPGQGYNEQFF. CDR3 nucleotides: TGTGCCAGCAGGGGCCCGGGACAGGGGTACAATGAGCAGTTCTTC.

The CDR3 sequence: CASSRENLEAFF. Written as DNA, the CDR3 is TGTGCCAGCAGCCGAGAGAACCTTGAAGCTTTCTTT. The chain employs TRBV7-9 and TRBJ1-1; no firm D call. V was trimmed by 5 bases and J by 7 bases, leaving 11 bases between them. CDR1 and CDR2 (germline): SEHNR, FQNEAQ (reference sequence). The CDR3 is made up of 12 amino acids. The whole variable domain, remainder taken from reference TRBV7-9 and TRBJ1-1, is DTGVSQNPRHKITKRGQNVTFRCDPISEHNRLYWYRQTLGQGPEFLTYFQNEAQLEKSRLLSDRFSAERPKGSFSTLEIQRTEQGDSAMYLCASSRENLEAFFGQGTRLTVV.